Below, one T cell receptor (beta chain) is given with its context. Using RNA template, CDR3s of TCR alpha and beta were amplified with iRepertoire arm-PCR. TCRdb independently ran MiXCR on the multiplex PCR reads; one entry per CDR3 protein. The table lists over 120,000 distinct CDR3 sequences, about two fifths of them singletons. This entry comes from a study of glioma-infiltrating T cells. The sequence derives from a human donor with low-grade glioma or glioblastoma, undergoing nonglioma brain surgery, or in good health (not recorded which). The sample consisted of glioma tissue, nonneoplastic brain tissue, or PBMCs (not recorded which).

The CDR3 DNA sequence: TGCAGTGCTGGATATAGCGGGAGCTCCTACAATGAGCAGTTCTTC. This encodes CSAGYSGSSYNEQFF. This chain links TRBV20-1 with TRBJ2-1; TRBD2 agrees at 9 bases. V shed 5 bases and J 0 bases; nucleotides not matched to a gene: 5. CDR3 length equals 15 residues. From germline, CDR1 is DFQATT and CDR2 SNEGSKA (reference sequence).